This section outlines one T cell receptor (beta chain) sequence together with its context. Its antigen is currently unknown. This sample was included in a study of T cell responses to AZD1222 COVID-19 vaccine. Study findings and constraints: Baseline seropositivity occurred in only 5 to 7 AZD1222 recipients. Nearly half of spike-specific TCRs reportedly go after variant regions that carry no mutations. Vaccine-related CD4 TCRs covered spike, predominating at 160-218 and 743-854. White British people made up most donors, females outnumbered males, and clonal diversity was possibly underestimated.

TCRdb's table, derived via immunoSEQ multiplex PCR, lists solely in-frame clones and lacks some. The sample has 130,000 to 150,000 clones, 70% to 90% seen once. Trimming shortened V by 0 bases and J by 0 bases, and 9 bases separated the two germline ends. This CDR3 spans 16 amino acids. Germline-derived CDR1 and CDR2 are GTSNPN and SVGIG (reference sequence). This clonotype originated in an adult in good health. Sequencing was performed on peripheral blood, taken on day 0 of AZD1222 vaccination. The V gene is TRBV30, the J gene TRBJ1-6; no firm D call. The CDR3 here is CAWSVPVSSYNSPLHF. CDR3 DNA: TGTGCCTGGAGTGTCCCGGTGAGCTCCTATAATTCACCCCTCCACTTT.